The 23 T cell receptor beta chains given below trace back to one sample, sequenced in a study of blood T cell repertoires in COVID-19 (dated by TCRdb to about 2020). Library creation used the immunoSEQ multiplex PCR assay. TCRdb's version of the immuneACCESS table is confined to in-frame rearrangements and falls short of the full clone set. An unresolved V gene accounts for under half of the shortfall where checked; the remainder is of unknown origin. The sample yields a few hundred thousand clones; more than 70% were counted once. The ten largest clones take up 1.5% to 2% of the sample. Sequenced material: peripheral blood. These receptor sequences come from a woman between 45 and 65 years old with acute or convalescent COVID-19.

The V call is TRBV30, the J call TRBJ2-1; the D gene is possibly TRBD1 (6 bases). CDR1 is GTSNPN and CDR2 is SVGIG in the germline V gene (reference sequence). CDR3 length: 16 residues. V lost 3 bases and J 0 bases, leaving 15 bases between the germline ends. The CDR3 sequence is CAWSRTGTYSYNEQFF. The CDR3 DNA follows: TGTGCCTGGAGCCGGACCGGGACATACTCCTACAATGAGCAGTTCTTC.

This rearrangement joins TRBV19 to TRBJ1-1, with a possible D match to TRBD1 (5 bases). Germline V gene data show CDR1 as LNHDA and CDR2 as SQIVND (reference sequence). V lost 4 bases, J lost 3 bases, and 15 bases lay in between. This CDR3 is 15 amino acids long. For the CDR3, the DNA is TGTGCCAGTAGTACTGGGGCTCACCCGGACACTGAAGCTTTCTTT. Translating it yields CASSTGAHPDTEAFF.

The V call is TRBV20-1, the J call TRBJ2-7; unclear D gene. Per germline, CDR1 DFQATT and CDR2 SNEGSKA (reference sequence). V dropped 2 bases and J dropped 6 bases, with 8 bases sitting between them. This CDR3 contains 11 residues. The CDR3 DNA sequence: TGCAGTGCTAGATTTTGGGCCGAGCAGTACTTC. Protein: CSARFWAEQYF.

V gene TRBV27 combines with J gene TRBJ2-7; possible D gene TRBD2, 5 bases. V lost 3 bases, J lost 2 bases, and 11 bases lay in between. Germline CDR1 reads MNHEY; CDR2 reads SMNVEV (reference sequence). The CDR3 has 14 residues. CDR3 residues: CASSFGRLPYEQYF. The CDR3 nucleotides read TGTGCCAGCAGTTTCGGTCGACTACCCTACGAGCAGTACTTC.

The V call is TRBV25-1, the J call TRBJ1-2; D is possibly TRBD1 (5 bases). Trimming left V 0 bases short and J 4 bases short, with 12 bases between. Looked up from germline, CDR1 is MGHDK and CDR2 is SYGVNS. The CDR3 extends over 15 amino acids. The CDR3 loop is CASSEYGREPYGYTF. The CDR3 nucleotides read TGTGCCAGCAGTGAATACGGCAGGGAACCCTATGGCTACACCTTC.

V gene TRBV7-3 combines with J gene TRBJ2-1; TRBD2 might be the D (5 bases). The CDR3 has 13 amino acids. V lost 4 bases, J lost 7 bases, and 11 bases lay in between. CDR1 and CDR2 (germline): SGHTA, FQGTGA. CDR3 nucleotide sequence: TGTGCCAGCAGCTCTAGCTTGGTAAATGAGCAGTTCTTC. Amino acid sequence: CASSSSLVNEQFF.

The rearrangement links TRBV7-2 to TRBJ2-3, with 11 positions matching TRBD1. Germline CDR1 reads SGHTA; CDR2 reads FQGNSA. The ends lost 5 bases at V and 5 bases at J; junction bases unmatched: 6. CDR3 length: 15 amino acids. In nucleotides, the CDR3 is TGTGCCAGCAGCGTGGACAGGGGGCGGGTAGATACGCAGTATTTT. Translated: CASSVDRGRVDTQYF.

The chain recombines TRBV14 with TRBJ2-1, with TRBD1 matching 9 bases. This CDR3 is built from 15 residues. Germline lookup yields CDR1 SGHDN and CDR2 FVKESK. J gave up 5 bases and V 4 bases, and 6 bases lay outside the gene matches. CDR3 protein: CASSLRGTGNNEQFF. The DNA of the CDR3 is TGTGCCAGCAGCCTAAGGGGGACAGGGAACAATGAGCAGTTCTTC.

This chain joins TRBV7-2 and TRBJ1-2; 8 nucleotides align to TRBD1. The CDR3 is 15 residues long. With 5 bases clipped from V and 2 bases from J, the junction kept 7 bases outside the gene matches. The germline gives CDR1 SGHTA, CDR2 FQGNSA. The DNA for the CDR3 is TGTGCCAGCAGCCCTGGACAGGGCGCGAACTATGGCTACACCTTC. Amino acids: CASSPGQGANYGYTF.

V usage is TRBV9 and J usage is TRBJ2-7; TRBD2 matches at 10 bases. This CDR3 is built from 14 residues. Looked up from germline, CDR1 is SGDLS and CDR2 is YYNGEE. V shed 3 bases, J shed 3 bases, and the junction held 3 bases outside the gene matches. The CDR3 reads CASSAGLAYYEQYF. DNA of the CDR3: TGTGCCAGCAGCGCGGGACTAGCGTACTACGAGCAGTACTTC.

The chain recombines TRBV28 with TRBJ2-4; a possible D gene is TRBD1 (6 bases). From germline, CDR1 is MDHEN and CDR2 SYDVKM. This CDR3 spans 13 amino acids. V lost 5 bases and J 12 bases, leaving 17 bases between the germline ends. The CDR3 here is CASSGRYRAAQYF. Here the CDR3 DNA reads TGTGCCAGCAGTGGCCGGTACAGGGCGGCTCAGTACTTC.

The rearrangement joins TRBV28 to TRBJ1-6; 7 bases match TRBD1. Unmatched junction bases numbered 11, after V lost 2 bases and J lost 4 bases. This CDR3 is 18 amino acids long. Germline V gene lookup returns CDR1 MDHEN and CDR2 SYDVKM. CDR3 coding DNA: TGTGCCAGCAGTTTAGGGGTCGGGGACAGATTTTATAATTCACCCCTCCACTTT. Translation gives CASSLGVGDRFYNSPLHF.

V gene TRBV7-3 combines with J gene TRBJ1-1; a weak D match, TRBD1 (5 bases). The CDR3 extends over 14 amino acids. Germline CDR1 and CDR2: SGHTA and FQGTGA. The V end lost 2 bases, the J end lost 4 bases, and 11 bases lay between the germline ends. CDR3 loop: CASSLGAFPTEAFF. The CDR3 DNA reads as TGTGCCAGCAGCTTAGGGGCCTTCCCCACTGAAGCTTTCTTT.

The CDR3 spells CASSEGSSGRADEQYF. CDR3 bases: TGTGCCAGCAGTGAAGGTTCTAGCGGGAGGGCCGATGAGCAGTACTTC. The chain combines TRBV25-1 with TRBJ2-7; 12 bases are shared with TRBD2. The CDR3 contains 16 residues. Germline values: CDR1 MGHDK, CDR2 SYGVNS. With V trimmed by 2 bases and J by 7 bases, 9 bases remained unmatched.

The chain joins TRBV7-9 to TRBJ2-7, with D perhaps matching TRBD2 (7 bases). CDR3 length: 15 residues. The V end lost 1 base, the J end lost 4 bases, and 14 bases lay between the germline ends. Germline V gene lookup returns CDR1 SEHNR and CDR2 FQNEAQ (reference sequence). The CDR3 here is CASSLVTGGAYEQYF. The CDR3 coding sequence is TGTGCCAGCAGCTTAGTAACGGGGGGCGCGTACGAGCAGTACTTC.

This clone occurred once. J is TRBJ1-1 and V is TRBV4-1, with 7 nucleotides matching TRBD1. This CDR3 comprises 14 residues. V shed 3 bases, J shed 1 base, and the junction held 2 bases outside the gene matches. Germline-derived CDR1 and CDR2 are MGHRA and YSYEKL. The CDR3 loop reads CASSHYRGNTEAFF. CDR3 bases: TGCGCCAGCAGCCATTACAGGGGGAACACTGAAGCTTTCTTT.

This clone was observed a handful of times. The J gene is TRBJ1-5, the V gene TRBV5-1; the match to TRBD1 covers 7 bases. Trimming cost V 4 bases and J 7 bases; bases outside gene matches: 11. In germline, CDR1 is SGHRS, CDR2 YFSETQ. The CDR3 loop spans 15 amino acids. CDR3 protein: CASSPQGGRGQPQHF. For the CDR3, the DNA is TGCGCCAGCAGCCCCCAGGGGGGACGGGGACAGCCCCAGCATTTT.

The J gene is TRBJ1-5, the V gene TRBV28; possible D gene TRBD1, 5 bases. Trimming took off 3 bases at V and 2 bases at J, with 11 bases between the two ends. This CDR3 has 15 amino acids. Germline V gene data show CDR1 as MDHEN and CDR2 as SYDVKM. In DNA form, the CDR3 reads TGTGCCAGCAGTTTTCCAGGGAGGCGCAATCAGCCCCAGCATTTT. It codes for CASSFPGRRNQPQHF. Combining the CDR3 with reference TRBV28 and TRBJ1-5 gives the whole variable domain DVKVTQSSRYLVKRTGEKVFLECVQDMDHENMFWYRQDPGLGLRLIYFSYDVKMKEKGDIPEGYSVSREKKERFSLILESASTNQTSMYLCASSFPGRRNQPQHFGDGTRLSIL.

The chain links TRBV10-3 to TRBJ1-5; no reliable D call. Germline V gene data show CDR1 as ENHRY and CDR2 as SYGVKD. The V end lost 11 bases, the J end lost 3 bases, and 17 bases lay between the germline ends. This CDR3 is 14 amino acids long. CDR3 protein: CASTPLGDNQPQHF. In DNA form, the CDR3 reads TGTGCCTCTACGCCCCTCGGGGACAATCAGCCCCAGCATTTT.

V gene TRBV4-1 combines with J gene TRBJ2-3; D remains ambiguous. CDR3 length equals 16 residues. Germline loops: CDR1 MGHRA, CDR2 YSYEKL. V was pared by 1 base and J by 0 bases, with 11 bases between. The CDR3 DNA reads as TGCGCCAGCAGCCAAGTGGGCGTCGCTAGCACAGATACGCAGTATTTT. It specifies CASSQVGVASTDTQYF.

V is TRBV5-4 and J is TRBJ2-1; 8 bases agree with TRBD2. Germline-derived CDR1 and CDR2 are SGHNT and YYREEE (reference sequence). V lost 0 bases to trimming and J lost 4 bases; unmatched junction nucleotides: 3. The length of the CDR3 is 15 residues. In nucleotides, the CDR3 is TGTGCCAGCAGCTTGGGCGGGAGGCCTTACAATGAGCAGTTCTTC. As protein: CASSLGGRPYNEQFF.

The chain couples TRBV5-1 to TRBJ1-1, with D perhaps matching TRBD1 (6 bases). CDR1 and CDR2 (germline): SGHRS, YFSETQ. The CDR3 has 15 residues. The V end lost 3 bases, the J end lost 1 base, and 13 bases lay between the germline ends. This CDR3 is CASSSSQGGNTEAFF. The CDR3 bases are TGCGCCAGCAGCTCATCCCAAGGGGGGAACACTGAAGCTTTCTTT.

This clone was seen only a few times. The chain joins TRBV6-5 to TRBJ1-2, with TRBD1 as a possible D gene (6 bases). Deletions cut 0 bases from V and 7 bases from J, with 12 bases between. This CDR3 comprises 14 residues. In germline, CDR1 is MNHEY, CDR2 SVGAGI. The CDR3 DNA reads as TGTGCCAGCAGTTACTCGTTCAGGGGCGCTGGCTACACCTTC. Protein product: CASSYSFRGAGYTF.